These T cell receptor beta chains were read from a single sample in a study of cytotoxic CD8 clonotypes in ibrutinib-treated CLL. Sequenced by immunoSEQ multiplex PCR; TCRdb stores in-frame clones only, minus some. Here the sample spans around 130,000 clones, 84% being singletons. The source material was PBMCs, sampled after 24 months of ibrutinib treatment. The receptors come from a human donor with chronic lymphocytic leukemia. Both conserved end residues are part of each CDR3. The D gene is left open where the match is weak. The size entry is marked missing in some rows and otherwise reads once, few, many or a size class.

clone_size j_call v_call d_call cdr3_aa cdr3_nt
- TRBJ1-1 TRBV5-1 TRBD1 CASSVRGRVRNTEAFF TGCGCCAGCAGCGTCAGGGGGCGCGTTCGGAACACTGAAGCTTTCTTT
- TRBJ1-1 TRBV6-6 - CAILGVEVTEAFF TGTGCCATCCTAGGGGTTGAGGTCACTGAAGCTTTCTTT
once TRBJ2-3 TRBV7-2 - CASSLRPITAGAKHTQYF TGTGCCAGCAGCTTGCGACCGATCACTGCGGGGGCGAAACATACGCAGTATTTT
- TRBJ2-7 TRBV11-2 TRBD2 CASSLGGGGFEQYF TGTGCCAGCAGCTTAGGCGGCGGGGGGTTTGAGCAGTACTTC
- TRBJ1-1 TRBV5-1 TRBD1 CASSFSGQGGTEAFF TGCGCCAGCAGCTTCTCAGGACAGGGTGGCACTGAAGCTTTCTTT
few TRBJ1-6 TRBV6-5 - CASSYSIPGAVSPLHF TGTGCCAGCAGTTACTCGATACCCGGGGCGGTTTCACCCCTCCACTTT
- TRBJ2-1 TRBV2 - CASSEGARSYNEQFF TGTGCCAGCAGTGAAGGGGCGCGTTCCTACAATGAGCAGTTCTTC
few TRBJ1-1 TRBV28 - CASTVGNTEAFF TGTGCCAGCACGGTTGGGAACACTGAAGCTTTCTTT
once TRBJ2-7 TRBV7-2 - CASSFGGPTGSYEQYF TGTGCCAGCAGCTTCGGCGGCCCCACCGGCTCCTACGAGCAGTACTTC
- TRBJ2-7 TRBV5-4 - CASSAQYEQYF TGTGCCAGCAGCGCACAGTACGAGCAGTACTTC
once TRBJ1-5 TRBV5-1 - CASSLGGGVGNQPQHF TGCGCCAGCAGCTTGGGGGGCGGGGTTGGCAATCAGCCCCAGCATTTT
- TRBJ2-1 TRBV6-1 TRBD1 CASSESLRGAGGRDEQFF TGTGCCAGCAGTGAAAGCCTTAGGGGGGCAGGGGGCAGGGATGAGCAGTTCTTC
- TRBJ1-2 TRBV4-1 - CASSHQDSLYGYTF TGCGCCAGCAGCCATCAAGACAGTCTCTATGGCTACACCTTC
- TRBJ1-2 TRBV7-2 - CASSLGQNYGYTF TGTGCCAGCAGCTTAGGTCAGAACTATGGCTACACCTTC
- TRBJ2-4 TRBV7-2 - CASSPNRVKNIQYF TGTGCCAGCAGCCCAAACAGGGTCAAAAACATTCAGTACTTC
- TRBJ2-5 TRBV27 - CATRGVEIQETQYF TGTGCCACTCGGGGAGTAGAGATACAAGAGACCCAGTACTTC
- TRBJ2-3 TRBV19 - CASSIDLGSSTDTQYF TGTGCCAGTAGTATAGATCTCGGGAGTTCCACAGATACGCAGTATTTT
- TRBJ1-1 TRBV5-1 - CASSLSGFDTEAFF TGCGCCAGCAGCTTGTCAGGATTTGACACTGAAGCTTTCTTT
- TRBJ2-2 TRBV19 - CASSTLSGPANTGELFF TGTGCCAGTAGTACCTTATCCGGTCCCGCGAACACCGGGGAGCTGTTTTTT
- TRBJ1-1 TRBV30 - CAWSLGDGSEAFF TGTGCCTGGAGTTTAGGGGATGGCAGTGAAGCTTTCTTT
- TRBJ2-1 TRBV6-5 TRBD2 CASSVAGGPNNEQFF TGTGCCAGCAGCGTAGCGGGGGGCCCGAACAATGAGCAGTTCTTC
- TRBJ2-1 TRBV29-1 - CSVLAIGELGAGGRNEQFF TGCAGCGTTTTAGCGATTGGGGAATTGGGCGCTGGGGGCAGGAATGAGCAGTTCTTC
- TRBJ1-3 TRBV9 - CASSVAGGDTPFFF TGTGCCAGCAGCGTAGCTGGGGGAGACACCCCGTTTTTTTTT
- TRBJ1-2 TRBV18 - CASSPGTSGYTF TGTGCCAGCTCACCAGGGACAAGTGGCTACACCTTC
- TRBJ1-4 TRBV5-6 - CASSRLGGNEKLFF TGTGCCAGCAGCCGACTAGGGGGTAATGAAAAACTGTTTTTT
- TRBJ2-7 TRBV19 - CASSRGTNYEQYF TGTGCCAGTAGTAGGGGGACCAACTACGAGCAGTACTTC
- TRBJ1-1 TRBV30 TRBD1 CAWSVPGGNTEAFF TGTGCCTGGAGTGTTCCAGGGGGGAACACTGAAGCTTTCTTT
- TRBJ2-1 TRBV7-9 TRBD1 CASSFGQGIDEQFF TGTGCCAGCAGCTTCGGACAGGGAATCGATGAGCAGTTCTTC
- TRBJ2-1 TRBV19 TRBD1 CASTPNRGHGYNEQFF TGTGCCAGTACCCCAAACAGGGGGCATGGGTACAATGAGCAGTTCTTC
- TRBJ2-1 TRBV11-1 - CASSLAGRNNEQFF TGTGCCAGCAGCTTGGCGGGTCGAAACAATGAGCAGTTCTTC
few TRBJ1-2 TRBV7-6 - CASSLAQGLGYTF TGTGCCAGCAGCTTAGCCCAGGGGTTGGGCTACACCTTC
- TRBJ2-1 TRBV11-3 TRBD2 CASSQSALAGVYNEQFF TGTGCCAGCAGCCAGTCAGCTCTAGCGGGGGTATACAATGAGCAGTTCTTC
- TRBJ2-3 TRBV6-5 - CASRPGAADTQYF TGTGCCAGCAGGCCAGGGGCGGCAGATACGCAGTATTTT
once TRBJ2-3 TRBV27 - CASSSLPGRIADTQYF TGTGCCAGCAGTTCCCTCCCTGGCAGGATTGCAGATACGCAGTATTTT
- TRBJ2-5 TRBV19 - CASSFGRLETQYF TGTGCCAGTAGTTTTGGGCGGTTGGAGACCCAGTACTTC
- TRBJ1-1 TRBV9 - CASSVGAGKQPEAFF TGTGCCAGCAGCGTTGGGGCAGGGAAACAGCCTGAAGCTTTCTTT
- TRBJ2-2 TRBV9 - CASSVAGSDTGELFF TGTGCCAGCAGCGTAGCAGGGTCGGACACCGGGGAGCTGTTTTTT
- TRBJ2-2 TRBV2 TRBD1 CASAGTGGTGELFF TGTGCCAGCGCCGGGACAGGGGGGACCGGGGAGCTGTTTTTT
- TRBJ1-6 TRBV30 TRBD1 CAWSVLTPGQGNSPLHF TGTGCCTGGAGTGTCCTTACGCCGGGACAGGGTAATTCACCCCTCCACTTT
- TRBJ1-3 TRBV7-8 - CASSLANSGNTIYF TGTGCCAGCAGCTTAGCGAACTCTGGAAACACCATATATTTT
few TRBJ1-2 TRBV5-6 - CASSLGRGTVGYTF TGTGCCAGCAGCTTGGGCAGGGGAACGGTTGGCTACACCTTC
- TRBJ2-5 TRBV18 - CASSPPRDQETQYF TGTGCCAGCTCACCACCGAGGGATCAAGAGACCCAGTACTTC
- TRBJ1-5 TRBV2 TRBD1 CASRETGGSPYSNQPQHF TGTGCCAGCCGAGAGACAGGGGGCTCACCTTATAGCAATCAGCCCCAGCATTTT
once TRBJ2-7 TRBV6-6 - CASSYRYEQYF TGTGCCAGCAGTTACCGCTACGAGCAGTACTTC
- TRBJ1-6 TRBV5-6 TRBD1 CASSLVTGVNSPLHF TGTGCCAGCAGCTTGGTCACAGGGGTTAATTCACCCCTCCACTTT
many TRBJ1-2 TRBV5-6 - CASSLNGLYGYTF TGTGCCAGCAGCTTGAACGGGCTCTATGGCTACACCTTC
- TRBJ2-3 TRBV7-2 TRBD2 CASSPKRGRGVTDTQYF TGTGCCAGCAGCCCGAAAAGAGGGCGGGGGGTTACAGATACGCAGTATTTT
- TRBJ2-5 TRBV10-3 TRBD2 CAISDLGTSGGETQYF TGTGCCATCAGTGACCTTGGGACTAGCGGGGGGGAGACCCAGTACTTC
once TRBJ1-4 TRBV30 - CASHPLGGTNEKLFF TGTGCCTCCCACCCCCTGGGCGGAACTAATGAAAAACTGTTTTTT
- TRBJ1-2 TRBV15 TRBD1 CATSRDRTGYGYTF TGTGCCACCAGCAGAGATCGGACAGGGTATGGCTACACCTTC
- TRBJ2-1 TRBV6-7 - CASSYPPGLGEQFF TGTGCCAGCAGTTATCCCCCCGGGTTGGGTGAGCAGTTCTTC
- TRBJ2-5 TRBV5-1 - CASSDLGGTETQYF TGCGCCAGCAGCGATCTCGGGGGTACGGAGACCCAGTACTTC
once TRBJ2-5 TRBV7-2 TRBD1 CASSLAGQTQETQYF TGTGCCAGCAGCTTAGCGGGACAGACCCAAGAGACCCAGTACTTC
few TRBJ1-2 TRBV30 - CAWRTGSGGYGYTF TGTGCCTGGAGAACAGGGAGTGGCGGATATGGCTACACCTTC
- TRBJ1-2 TRBV6-5 TRBD1 CASSIQGLGGYTF TGTGCCAGCAGTATACAGGGGTTGGGTGGCTACACCTTC
- TRBJ2-1 TRBV6-1 TRBD2 CASREAGGDYNEQFF TGTGCCAGCAGAGAAGCGGGGGGTGACTACAATGAGCAGTTCTTC